The present entry profiles one T cell receptor beta chain with its context. The antigen is not known. The entry originates in a study of T-cell memory formation after mild COVID-19. Study-level results: For contracting clones, CD4+ ones sat mainly in CM and EM, CD8+ in EMRA.

Sample barcodes and UMIs were carried by the TCR alpha and TCR beta cDNA libraries that 5'RACE generated with constant-segment primers. TCRdb independently ran MiXCR on the 5' RACE reads; one entry per CDR3 protein. Of 210,000 or so distinct CDR3 sequences detected, over 9.5% appear once; the ten largest clones hold approximately 2.8%. J gave up 4 bases and V 0 bases, and 11 bases lay outside the gene matches. Germline CDR1 reads SGHKS; CDR2 reads YYEKEE (reference sequence). There are 17 residues in the CDR3. The sequencing sample was made of PBMCs or a T cell subset sorted from them (not recorded which). V and J are TRBV5-5 and TRBJ2-7; 9 positions match TRBD1. The origin of this receptor is a young man who had mild COVID-19 (a few samples of this study predate the infection). Cell type and time point are not known. CDR3 sequence: CASSLGVFGTGPYEQYF. The CDR3 DNA follows: TGTGCCAGCAGCTTGGGGGTTTTTGGGACAGGGCCTTACGAGCAGTACTTC.